Shown below are 9 T cell receptor beta chains from a single sample sequenced in a study of blood T cells in healthy people across ages. Alongside a J-beta primer mix, a sample-barcoded 5' primer served in a second PCR lasting roughly 7 to 12 cycles. TCRdb used MiXCR to reprocess the 5' RACE reads, holding one entry per CDR3 protein. The sample includes 1.4 million to 1.5 million distinct CDR3 sequences, 42% seen only once; the top ten take 7.9%. The sample consisted of blood. These receptors all come from a woman aged 18-29 years in good health.

The J gene is TRBJ2-1, the V gene TRBV20-1; a weak D match, TRBD2 (6 bases). The germline V and J ends were trimmed by 6 bases and 5 bases, with 17 bases remaining between them. The germline V gene has CDR1 DFQATT and CDR2 SNEGSKA (reference sequence). The CDR3 extends over 14 amino acids. CDR3 bases: TGCAGTGCAGGAAGGGACTCACCGAACAATGAGCAGTTCTTC. Residues: CSAGRDSPNNEQFF.

V usage is TRBV7-9 and J usage is TRBJ2-7; a weak D match, TRBD2 (6 bases). V was shortened by 5 bases and J by 5 bases, with 13 bases between the two germline ends. Germline loops: CDR1 SEHNR, CDR2 FQNEAQ (reference sequence). The CDR3 covers 13 residues. The CDR3 sequence: CASSESGGNEQYF. The CDR3 bases are TGTGCCAGCAGCGAAAGTGGGGGGAACGAGCAGTACTTC.

The chain combines TRBV5-1 with TRBJ2-7; either TRBD1 or TRBD2 may fit D (5 bases each). The CDR3 covers 18 residues. Germline lookup yields CDR1 SGHRS and CDR2 YFSETQ. The germline V and J ends were trimmed by 1 base and 0 bases, with 20 bases remaining between them. The chain's CDR3 is CASSLYSSGTGSSYEQYF. CDR3 in DNA: TGCGCCAGCAGCTTGTACTCCTCCGGGACGGGTAGCTCCTACGAGCAGTACTTC.

The V and J genes are TRBV20-1 and TRBJ2-5; 7 bases align to TRBD2. This CDR3 is 13 amino acids long. The J segment lost 5 bases and the V segment lost 6 bases, leaving 9 bases of the junction unmatched. The germline V gene has CDR1 DFQATT and CDR2 SNEGSKA (reference sequence). CDR3 residues: CSAIPGLRETQYF. The DNA of the CDR3 is TGCAGTGCGATACCGGGACTACGCGAGACCCAGTACTTC.

The chain is built from TRBV2 and TRBJ2-3; 9 nucleotides align to TRBD1. This CDR3 comprises 16 residues. CDR1 and CDR2 (germline): SNHLY, FYNNEI. J gave up 6 bases and V 6 bases, and 13 bases lay outside the gene matches. CDR3 bases: TGTGCCAGCAGCCCCGACCGGGACAGGGAGTGGGATACGCAGTATTTT. Protein: CASSPDRDREWDTQYF.

This clonotype was seen more than once but under ten times. V gene TRBV7-6 combines with J gene TRBJ2-1; D may be TRBD1 (5 bases). V dropped 4 bases and J dropped 1 base, with 17 bases sitting between them. The CDR3 length is 17 residues. The germline CDR1 and CDR2 sequences are SGHVS and FNYEAQ. CDR3 amino acids: CASSSALLTASYNEQFF. DNA for the CDR3: TGTGCCAGCAGCTCCGCCCTATTGACAGCTTCCTACAATGAGCAGTTCTTC.

The chain has TRBV24-1 and TRBJ2-3, with 9 bases aligning to TRBD1. V shed 4 bases and J 0 bases; nucleotides not matched to a gene: 10. The CDR3 spans 18 residues. CDR1 is KGHDR and CDR2 is SFDVKD in the germline V gene. CDR3 residues: CATSEGTGYGPSTDTQYF. In nucleotides, the CDR3 is TGTGCCACCAGTGAGGGGACAGGGTACGGCCCTAGCACAGATACGCAGTATTTT.

The genes are TRBV21-1 and TRBJ2-7; the DNA was not compared with TRBD2, the D call given in the table. TRBV21-1 is a pseudogene. The CDR3 has 14 residues. CDR3 region: CASSNIAGVYEQYF. The DNA of the CDR3 is TGTGCCAGCAGCAATATAGCGGGAGTCTACGAGCAGTACTTC.

This clonotype was recorded only once. This chain uses TRBV7-6 with TRBJ2-1, with 8 bases that match TRBD2. V lost 1 base to trimming and J lost 9 bases; unmatched junction nucleotides: 5. The germline V gene has CDR1 SGHVS and CDR2 FNYEAQ. CDR3 length: 14 residues. CDR3 loop: CASSLVRGEGEQFF. Written as DNA, the CDR3 is TGTGCCAGCAGCTTAGTGCGGGGGGAAGGTGAGCAGTTCTTC.